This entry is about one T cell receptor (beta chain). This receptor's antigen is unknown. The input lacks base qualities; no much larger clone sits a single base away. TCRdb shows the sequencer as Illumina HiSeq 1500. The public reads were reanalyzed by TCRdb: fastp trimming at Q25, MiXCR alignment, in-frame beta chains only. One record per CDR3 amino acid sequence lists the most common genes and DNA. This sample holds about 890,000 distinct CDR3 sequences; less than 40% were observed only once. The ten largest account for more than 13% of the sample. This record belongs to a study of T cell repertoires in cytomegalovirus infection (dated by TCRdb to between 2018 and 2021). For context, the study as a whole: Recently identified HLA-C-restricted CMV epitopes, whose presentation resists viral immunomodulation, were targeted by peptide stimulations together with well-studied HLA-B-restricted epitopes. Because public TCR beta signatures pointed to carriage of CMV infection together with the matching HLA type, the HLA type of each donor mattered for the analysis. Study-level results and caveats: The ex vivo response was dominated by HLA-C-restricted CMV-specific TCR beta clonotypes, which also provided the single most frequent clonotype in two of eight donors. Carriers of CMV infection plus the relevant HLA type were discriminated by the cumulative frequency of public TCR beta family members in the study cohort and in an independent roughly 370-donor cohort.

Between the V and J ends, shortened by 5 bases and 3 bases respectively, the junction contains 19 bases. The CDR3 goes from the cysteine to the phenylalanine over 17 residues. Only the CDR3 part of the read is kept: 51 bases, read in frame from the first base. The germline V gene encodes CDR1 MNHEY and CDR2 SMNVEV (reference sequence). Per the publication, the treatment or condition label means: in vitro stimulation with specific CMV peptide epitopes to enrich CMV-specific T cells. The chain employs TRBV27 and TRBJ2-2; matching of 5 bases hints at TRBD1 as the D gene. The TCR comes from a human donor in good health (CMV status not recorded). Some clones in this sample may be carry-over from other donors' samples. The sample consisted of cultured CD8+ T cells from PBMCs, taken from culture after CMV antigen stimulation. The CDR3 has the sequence CASSLWPGNDDTGELFF. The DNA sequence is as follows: TGTGCCAGCAGTCTTTGGCCAGGGAATGACGACACCGGGGAGCTGTTTTTT.